This T cell receptor beta chain was profiled in a study of cytomegalovirus exposure and HLA in healthy donors. Findings and caveats of the study: In the analysis, some V segments, TRBV6-2 and TRBV6-3 included, were excluded as indistinguishable.

PCR used 60 Vbeta primers and 13 Jbeta primers. Produced via immunoSEQ multiplex PCR; TCRdb's table is partial and in-frame only. This sample yields approximately 130,000 clones, of which roughly 85% are seen a single time; less than 2% belongs to the top ten. Concerning this clone: Its antigen is unidentified.

The germline CDR1 and CDR2 sequences are MNHNY and SVGAGI (reference sequence). V gave up 0 bases and J gave up 3 bases, with 9 bases separating them. The CDR3 sequence is 14 residues long. The receptor comes from a man aged 35 to 55 in good health and CMV-seronegative. V and J are TRBV6-6 and TRBJ2-7, with no clear D. The sample comprised PBMCs. As DNA, the CDR3 is TGTGCCAGCAGTTACTCGAGGCAGAACTACGAGCAGTACTTC. It encodes CASSYSRQNYEQYF.